This T cell receptor (beta chain) derives from a study of CXCR4 blockade with PD-1 therapy in pancreatic cancer. Findings and limits, study-wide: Convergent selection by common tumor antigens was suggested by nucleotide rearrangement counts. Without paired alpha-beta data, shared specificity of dominant clones is unconfirmed. Survival did not correlate with tumor clonality, which averaged approximately 0.15 versus 0.05.

Patients who provided the archived tumor blocks had not received neoadjuvant therapy before surgery. In regard to this clone: The antigen remains undetermined.

Sequencing was performed with immunoSEQ multiplex PCR; in TCRdb, only in-frame clones are kept and a portion is missing. Among 8,700 or so clones, about three fifths were seen once, and the ten largest hold 7.3%. Unmatched junction bases numbered 2, after V lost 6 bases and J lost 4 bases. The CDR3 loop spans 12 amino acids. CDR1 and CDR2 (germline): MDHEN, SYDVKM. The chain uses TRBV28 and TRBJ1-1; 7 positions agree with TRBD1. This sequence was found in a human donor with pancreatic ductal adenocarcinoma. Sequencing was performed on tumor tissue. The CDR3 nucleotides are TGTGCCAGCAGACAGGGGATCACTGAAGCTTTCTTT. Protein sequence: CASRQGITEAFF.